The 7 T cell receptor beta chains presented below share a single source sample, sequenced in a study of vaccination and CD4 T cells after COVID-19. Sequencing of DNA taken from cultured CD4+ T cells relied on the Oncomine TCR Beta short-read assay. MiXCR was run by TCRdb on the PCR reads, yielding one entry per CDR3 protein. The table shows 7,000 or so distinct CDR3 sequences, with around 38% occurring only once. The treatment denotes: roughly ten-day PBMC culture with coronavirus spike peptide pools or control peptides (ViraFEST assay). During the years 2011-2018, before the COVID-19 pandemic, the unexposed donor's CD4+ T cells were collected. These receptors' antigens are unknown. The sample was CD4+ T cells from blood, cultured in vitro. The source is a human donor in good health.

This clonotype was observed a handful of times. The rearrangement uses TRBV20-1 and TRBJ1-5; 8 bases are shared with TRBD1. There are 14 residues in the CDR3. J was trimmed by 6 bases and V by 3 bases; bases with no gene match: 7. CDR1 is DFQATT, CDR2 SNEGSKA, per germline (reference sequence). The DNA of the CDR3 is TGCAGTGCTAGCCGGCAGGGGGCTATTCAGCCCCAGCATTTT. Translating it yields CSASRQGAIQPQHF.

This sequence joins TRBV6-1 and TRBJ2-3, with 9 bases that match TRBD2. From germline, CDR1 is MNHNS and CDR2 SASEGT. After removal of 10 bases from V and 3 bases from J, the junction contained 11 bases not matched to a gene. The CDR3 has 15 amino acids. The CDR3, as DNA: TGTGCCACCCGGCCAGGACTAGCGAGTACAGATACGCAGTATTTT. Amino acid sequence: CATRPGLASTDTQYF.

CDR3 bases: TGCAGCGTTGACCCCTGGGGCCCTCCGAGGTCTGGCTACACCTTC. Its translation: CSVDPWGPPRSGYTF. The chain joins TRBV29-1 to TRBJ1-2, with D perhaps matching TRBD1 (5 bases). Germline CDR1 is SQVTM and CDR2 is ANQGSEA. The CDR3 totals 15 residues. V gave up 3 bases and J gave up 7 bases, with 21 bases separating them.

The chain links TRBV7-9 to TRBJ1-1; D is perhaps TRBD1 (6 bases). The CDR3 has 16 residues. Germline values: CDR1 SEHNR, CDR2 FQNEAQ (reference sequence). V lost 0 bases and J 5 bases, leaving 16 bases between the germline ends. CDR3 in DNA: TGTGCCAGCAGCTTAGCGCCGGGGGCGGTGACTACTGAAGCTTTCTTT. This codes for CASSLAPGAVTTEAFF.

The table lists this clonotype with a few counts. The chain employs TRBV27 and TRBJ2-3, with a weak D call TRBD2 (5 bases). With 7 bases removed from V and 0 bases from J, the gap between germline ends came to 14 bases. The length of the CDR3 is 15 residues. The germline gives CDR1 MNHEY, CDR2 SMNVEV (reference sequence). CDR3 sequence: CASTSWTGSTDTQYF. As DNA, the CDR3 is TGTGCCAGCACTTCGTGGACGGGGAGCACAGATACGCAGTATTTT.

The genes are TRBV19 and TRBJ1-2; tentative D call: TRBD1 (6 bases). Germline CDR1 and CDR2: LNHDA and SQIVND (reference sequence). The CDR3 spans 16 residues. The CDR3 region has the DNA TGTGTCTCTAGTATGAAAAGCGGGGGGCTAGGGGATGGCTACACCTTC. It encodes CVSSMKSGGLGDGYTF.

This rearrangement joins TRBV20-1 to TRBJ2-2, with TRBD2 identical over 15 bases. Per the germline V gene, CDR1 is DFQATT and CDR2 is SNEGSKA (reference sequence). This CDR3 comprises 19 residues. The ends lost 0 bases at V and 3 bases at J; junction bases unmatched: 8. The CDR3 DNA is TGCAGTGCTAGAGATCTAGGGACTAGCGGGAGGCGTGACACCGGGGAGCTGTTTTTT. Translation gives CSARDLGTSGRRDTGELFF.